This T cell receptor (beta chain) stems from a study of patients and donors after allogeneic stem cell transplantation. CDR3 length equals 14 residues. Germline V gene sequence: CDR1 MNHEY, CDR2 SVGAGI. Trimming left V 4 bases short and J 8 bases short, with 14 bases between. TCRdb reprocessed the RT-PCR reads via MiXCR and lists one record per CDR3 protein. The sample lists tens of thousands of distinct CDR3 sequences, 45% to 50% occurring once. Sample: blood, either unsorted or a sorted T cell fraction (not recorded which). V and J are TRBV6-5 and TRBJ2-2; D may be TRBD1 or TRBD2 (5 bases each). The TCR originated in a human donor who was either an allogeneic HSCT recipient or a stem cell or donor lymphocyte infusion donor (not recorded which). It is not recorded whose cells these are; they may come from a transplant donor. This CDR3 reads CASSFGTKIGELFF. The DNA of the CDR3 is TGTGCCAGCAGTTTCGGGACCAAGATAGGGGAGCTGTTTTTT.